Below are 27 T cell receptor beta chains sequenced from a single sample in a study of regulatory T cells in long-lasting Graves disease (dated by TCRdb to 2020 to 2022). This sample's time point label indicates: newly diagnosed GD, antithyroid drugs for less than 3 months. For both TCR sequencing and RNA sequencing, RNA was extracted from PBMCs in TRIzol. Libraries were built with multiplex PCR. Data came from an Illumina HiSeq 4000. CDR3 regions were amplified by Arm-PCR with iRepertoire HTBI primers to construct TCR beta libraries. The public reads were run again by TCRdb, first through fastp at Q25 and then through MiXCR, and only productive beta chains were kept. CDR3 protein duplicates are merged, each entry listing the most common genes and DNA. The table for this sample lists around 460,000 distinct CDR3 sequences; less than 15% of them were counted only once. The top ten clonotypes cover about a sixth of the sample.

Another study also made use of these data, one on T cells in Graves' hyperthyroidism and ophthalmopathy.

This specimen was peripheral blood mononuclear cells (PBMCs), taken at new diagnosis, from a patient treated with antithyroid drugs. These receptor sequences come from a woman aged 45-60 years with Graves disease. Donor details come from another sample of the same person, matched by shared clones.

This clonotype was seen repeatedly, ten times or more. V and J are TRBV24-1 and TRBJ2-2, with D possibly TRBD1 on 5 matching bases. This CDR3 spans 16 amino acids. Per the germline V gene, CDR1 is KGHDR and CDR2 is SFDVKD. V shed 5 bases and J shed 2 bases, with 14 bases lying between them. The CDR3 sequence is CATSGSQGYNTGELFF. The CDR3 nucleotides are TGTGCCACCAGTGGATCCCAGGGTTACAACACCGGGGAGCTGTTTTTT.

In its sample, this clonotype was seen many times. The chain links TRBV2 to TRBJ2-3; D possibly uses TRBD1 or TRBD2 (5 bases each). Germline CDR1 and CDR2: SNHLY and FYNNEI. The CDR3 totals 15 residues. V was shortened by 6 bases and J by 8 bases, with 21 bases between the two germline ends. CDR3 nucleotide sequence: TGTGCCAGCAGGGGGACCGCGTCCAACGCGGCTACGCAGTATTTT. As protein: CASRGTASNAATQYF.

This clonotype was detected many times. CDR3 protein: CASSLLTGGGNEQFF. DNA of the CDR3: TGTGCCAGCAGCTTGTTGACGGGAGGGGGCAATGAGCAGTTCTTC. The chain carries TRBV5-5 and TRBJ2-1, with 8 bases aligning to TRBD2. The V segment lost 1 base and the J segment 6 bases; nucleotides outside the gene matches: 6. The CDR3 runs 15 residues. CDR1 is SGHKS, CDR2 YYEKEE, per germline (reference sequence).

In this sample, this clonotype turned up many times. The chain recombines TRBV5-1 with TRBJ2-7; 8 bases are shared with TRBD2. J gave up 6 bases and V 2 bases, and 10 bases lay outside the gene matches. There are 15 residues in the CDR3. CDR1 and CDR2 (germline): SGHRS, YFSETQ. CDR3 nucleotides: TGCGCCAGCAGCTTATGGACTAGCCCGCCCCTCGAGCAGTACTTC. Translated, it gives CASSLWTSPPLEQYF.

The sample holds many counts of this clonotype. This rearrangement joins TRBV6-1 to TRBJ2-1, with TRBD1 identical over 9 bases. The V gene's germline CDR1 is MNHNS and CDR2 SASEGT. There are 14 residues in the CDR3. With 6 bases clipped from V and 7 bases from J, the junction kept 7 bases outside the gene matches. As DNA, the CDR3 is TGTGCCAGCAGCCAGGACAGGGGTGATAATGAGCAGTTCTTC. It translates to CASSQDRGDNEQFF.

The rearrangement uses TRBV4-1 and TRBJ2-2, with D possibly TRBD2 on 5 matching bases. Germline assignment: CDR1 MGHRA and CDR2 YSYEKL. The CDR3 sequence is 14 residues long. Trimming shortened V by 3 bases and J by 3 bases, and 8 bases separated the two germline ends. The CDR3 coding sequence is TGCGCCAGCAGCCATTTGCGGGACACCGGGGAGCTGTTTTTT. Translated, it gives CASSHLRDTGELFF.

This clonotype was detected only once. The chain links TRBV9 to TRBJ1-2, with D possibly TRBD1 on 5 matching bases. With 0 bases removed from V and 2 bases from J, the gap between germline ends came to 26 bases. Germline V lookup: CDR1 SGDLS, CDR2 YYNGEE. The CDR3 runs 20 residues. Written as DNA, the CDR3 is TGTGCCAGCAGCGTAGGAGAAGGTCAGGGAAGTAAGGTGGAGAACTATGGCTACACCTTC. Protein product: CASSVGEGQGSKVENYGYTF. Using reference TRBV9 and TRBJ1-2 for the parts outside the CDR3, the full variable domain is DSGVTQTPKHLITATGQRVTLRCSPRSGDLSVYWYQQSLDQGLQFLIQYYNGEERAKGNILERFSAQQFPDLHSELNLSSLELGDSALYFCASSVGEGQGSKVENYGYTFGSGTRLTVV.

This clonotype has a count of ten or more. This chain uses TRBV7-2 with TRBJ1-2, with no clear D. Trimming pared 5 bases from V and 5 bases from J, leaving 21 bases between. Per germline, CDR1 SGHTA and CDR2 FQGNSA. There are 16 residues in the CDR3. CDR3 bases: TGTGCCAGCAGCCGCGTCGGCCGGTTTAGTGGTTATGGCTACACCTTC. It yields the protein CASSRVGRFSGYGYTF. The entire variable domain, with the rest obtained from reference TRBV7-2 and TRBJ1-2, is as follows: GAGVSQSPSNKVTEKGKDVELRCDPISGHTALYWYRQSLGQGLEFLIYFQGNSAPDKSGLPSDRFSAERTGGSVSTLTIQRTQQEDSAVYLCASSRVGRFSGYGYTFGSGTRLTVV.

J is TRBJ1-1 and V is TRBV7-9; TRBD1 aligns across 9 bases. The CDR3 is 17 amino acids. V shed 4 bases, J shed 3 bases, and the junction held 12 bases outside the gene matches. Per the germline V gene, CDR1 is SEHNR and CDR2 is FQNEAQ (reference sequence). This CDR3 is CASSSPTGGIGYTEAFF. The CDR3 DNA reads TGTGCCAGCAGCTCTCCCACAGGGGGCATAGGGTACACTGAAGCTTTCTTT. The full variable domain, completed using reference TRBV7-9 and TRBJ1-1, is DTGVSQNPRHKITKRGQNVTFRCDPISEHNRLYWYRQTLGQGPEFLTYFQNEAQLEKSRLLSDRFSAERPKGSFSTLEIQRTEQGDSAMYLCASSSPTGGIGYTEAFFGQGTRLTVV.

A word on this clonotype: This could be a read error, since a much larger clone is one nucleotide away. The rearrangement links TRBV13 to TRBJ2-1; 7 positions agree with TRBD2. Germline lookup yields CDR1 PRHDT and CDR2 FYEKMQ (reference sequence). CDR3 size: 15 residues. The CDR3 DNA is TGTACCAGCAGCTTCCCGACTAGCACCTACAATGAGCAGTTCTTC. This gives the protein CTSSFPTSTYNEQFF. Drawing the rest from reference TRBV13 and TRBJ2-1, the complete variable domain is AAGVIQSPRHLIKEKRETATLKCYPIPRHDTVYWYQQGPGQDPQFLISFYEKMQSDKGSIPDRFSAQQFSDYHSELNMSSLELGDSALYFCTSSFPTSTYNEQFFGPGTRLTVL.

Ten or more counts support this clonotype. Written as DNA, the CDR3 is TGCGCCAGCAGCCAGGGGACTCGTCCCCCCACAGATACGCAGTATTTT. As protein: CASSQGTRPPTDTQYF. The J gene is TRBJ2-3, the V gene TRBV4-1; perhaps TRBD2 as D (6 bases). Germline-derived CDR1 and CDR2 are MGHRA and YSYEKL. The CDR3 covers 16 residues. Trimming shortened V by 3 bases and J by 2 bases, and 15 bases separated the two germline ends.

This clonotype was detected only once. A much bigger clone sits one base away, suggesting this may be a read error. The J gene is TRBJ2-3, the V gene TRBV3-1; D is ambiguous. The end of the DNA is better explained by TRBJ2-1, so the J call may be wrong. Per the germline V gene, CDR1 is LGHDT and CDR2 is YNNKEL (reference sequence). The CDR3 extends over 13 amino acids. CDR3 nucleotide sequence: TGTGCCAGCAGCGCGCCAGGACGCTACGAGCAGTTCTTC. Its translation: CASSAPGRYEQFF.

This rearrangement joins TRBV28 to TRBJ2-5; D is perhaps TRBD1 (5 bases). Trimming took 6 bases from V and 5 from J, leaving 28 bases between them. Germline-derived CDR1 and CDR2 are MDHEN and SYDVKM. The CDR3 contains 18 residues. CDR3 bases: TGTGCCAGCAGCCAAGTAAACCCATACACAGACAGACGGGAGACCCAGTACTTC. Encoded protein: CASSQVNPYTDRRETQYF.

The rearrangement uses TRBV30 and TRBJ1-4, with 10 bases matching TRBD1. V gave up 4 bases and J gave up 6 bases; unmatched junction bases: 5. This CDR3 has 14 residues. Germline V gives CDR1 GTSNPN, CDR2 SVGIG (reference sequence). CDR3 sequence reads: CAWTTGTGDEKLFF. DNA of the CDR3: TGTGCCTGGACCACCGGGACAGGGGATGAAAAACTGTTTTTT.

The table lists this clonotype with many counts. The chain couples TRBV28 to TRBJ2-1; no reliable D call. Trimming pared 5 bases from V and 4 bases from J, leaving 12 bases between. This CDR3 is built from 14 residues. Germline assignment: CDR1 MDHEN and CDR2 SYDVKM. The CDR3 spells CASSPPATYNEQFF. CDR3 coding DNA: TGTGCCAGCAGTCCCCCCGCGACATACAATGAGCAGTTCTTC.

This sequence joins TRBV6-1 and TRBJ1-3, with a possible D match to TRBD1 (6 bases). Germline V gene lookup returns CDR1 MNHNS and CDR2 SASEGT. Between the trimmed V and J ends, which lost 6 bases and 4 bases, there was a span of 19 bases. CDR3 size: 16 residues. The CDR3 DNA reads as TGTGCCAGCAGGTCCCCGGTGGGGGCAACGGGAAACACCATATATTTT. Protein product: CASRSPVGATGNTIYF.

The rearrangement links TRBV7-9 to TRBJ2-2; either TRBD1 or TRBD2 may fit D (5 bases each). The V gene lost 0 bases and the J gene lost 2 bases, with 10 bases spanning the gap. Germline V CDR1 and CDR2: SEHNR, FQNEAQ (reference sequence). This CDR3 is 16 amino acids long. CDR3 amino acids: CASSLAWDGNTGELFF. The CDR3 DNA follows: TGTGCCAGCAGCTTAGCGTGGGACGGAAACACCGGGGAGCTGTTTTTT.

This clonotype was found many times. The V and J genes are TRBV3-1 and TRBJ2-2; 9 bases match TRBD2. The CDR3 is 15 residues long. The germline V gene encodes CDR1 LGHDT and CDR2 YNNKEL (reference sequence). J was trimmed by 1 base and V by 3 bases; bases with no gene match: 0. CDR3 amino acids: CASSQTSGNTGELFF. CDR3 sequence (DNA): TGTGCCAGCAGCCAGACTAGCGGGAACACCGGGGAGCTGTTTTTT.

V is TRBV24-1 and J is TRBJ2-1; D is unclear. Per germline, CDR1 KGHDR and CDR2 SFDVKD. The V gene lost 8 bases and the J gene lost 2 bases, with 15 bases spanning the gap. The CDR3 totals 15 residues. The CDR3 DNA sequence: TGTGCCACCAACCCCAATAACACTACCTACAATGAGCAGTTCTTC. Translated: CATNPNNTTYNEQFF.

The chain is built from TRBV4-2 and TRBJ2-3; 8 bases line up with TRBD2. In germline, CDR1 is LGHNA, CDR2 YNFKEQ. This CDR3 is built from 17 residues. After removal of 0 bases from V and 4 bases from J, the junction contained 9 bases not matched to a gene. Written as DNA, the CDR3 is TGTGCCAGCAGCCAAGATACGGGACTAGGAGGGTCAGATACGCAGTATTTT. Translated, it gives CASSQDTGLGGSDTQYF.

This clonotype has a handful of counts. This chain joins TRBV5-4 and TRBJ2-2; D might be TRBD2 (5 bases). Trimming shortened V by 4 bases and J by 2 bases, and 18 bases separated the two germline ends. Germline values: CDR1 SGHNT, CDR2 YYREEE (reference sequence). The CDR3 extends over 17 amino acids. CDR3 in amino acids: CASSPAHGNTNTGELFF. CDR3 bases: TGTGCCAGCAGCCCCGCCCACGGGAATACTAACACCGGGGAGCTGTTTTTT.

This clonotype was detected ten times or more. The chain employs TRBV5-5 and TRBJ2-7; TRBD1 is a possible D gene (5 bases). The CDR3 consists of 14 residues. In germline, CDR1 is SGHKS, CDR2 YYEKEE (reference sequence). Trimming removed 6 bases at V and 5 bases at J, with 18 bases between. The CDR3 loop is CASTLQRHRNEQYF. The CDR3 DNA reads as TGTGCCAGCACCCTACAAAGGCACAGGAACGAGCAGTACTTC.

This clonotype was seen more than once but under ten times. It differs at one base from a far larger clone, so likely a read error. The CDR3 nucleotides are TGTGCCAGCAGACGGAAGAACACCGGGGAGGTGTTTTTT. Amino acids: CASRRKNTGEVFF. The chain recombines TRBV28 with TRBJ2-2, with D perhaps matching TRBD2 (6 bases). Germline CDR1 is MDHEN and CDR2 is SYDVKM. CDR3 length: 13 amino acids.

This clonotype was seen ten or more times. This rearrangement joins TRBV6-1 to TRBJ2-7; possibly TRBD1 for D (7 bases). This CDR3 comprises 15 residues. V was clipped by 4 bases and J by 3 bases, with 16 bases between them. From germline, CDR1 is MNHNS and CDR2 SASEGT. The CDR3 sequence: CASSVSPGGSYEQYF. The DNA for the CDR3 is TGTGCCAGCAGTGTGTCGCCAGGGGGGAGCTACGAGCAGTACTTC.

This clonotype was recorded at least ten times. This chain joins TRBV3-1 and TRBJ1-1, with a tentative D call TRBD1 (6 bases). V lost 4 bases, J lost 4 bases, and 7 bases lay in between. The CDR3 extends over 12 amino acids. CDR1 is LGHDT, CDR2 YNNKEL, per germline (reference sequence). CDR3 sequence: CASSRQATEAFF. As DNA, the CDR3 is TGTGCCAGCAGCCGACAGGCCACTGAAGCTTTCTTT.

This clonotype was recorded many times. The chain carries TRBV7-9 and TRBJ2-1, with TRBD1 matching 8 bases. The trim removed 5 bases at V and 7 bases at J, leaving 10 bases unmatched. Germline lookup yields CDR1 SEHNR and CDR2 FQNEAQ (reference sequence). CDR3 length: 15 residues. CDR3 protein: CASSPRTGFMNEQFF. The CDR3 DNA reads as TGTGCCAGCAGCCCCAGGACAGGGTTTATGAATGAGCAGTTCTTC.

This clonotype came up many times. The CDR3 sequence: CASSYGTLSYEQYF. CDR3 DNA: TGTGCCAGCAGTTATGGGACGCTCTCCTACGAGCAGTACTTC. The rearrangement uses TRBV6-9 and TRBJ2-7, with D possibly called TRBD1 or TRBD2 (5 bases each). CDR1 is MNHGY and CDR2 is SVAAGI in the germline V gene. This CDR3 has 14 amino acids. V gave up 2 bases and J gave up 0 bases, with 8 bases separating them.